This T cell receptor (beta chain) was profiled in a study of patients and donors after allogeneic stem cell transplantation. TCRdb re-called the RT-PCR reads through MiXCR, storing one row per CDR3 protein. In the table there are approximately 200,000 distinct CDR3 sequences, around two fifths of which are singletons. The sequencing input was blood, either unsorted or a sorted T cell fraction (not recorded which). The source is a human donor who was either an allogeneic HSCT recipient or a stem cell or donor lymphocyte infusion donor (not recorded which). It is not recorded whose cells these are; they may come from a transplant donor.

The CDR3 region is CASSISGESYEQYF. CDR3 DNA: TGTGCCAGTAGTATTTCAGGGGAGTCCTACGAGCAGTACTTC. J is TRBJ2-7 and V is TRBV19, with D maybe TRBD1 (6 bases). The CDR3 runs 14 residues. CDR1 and CDR2 (germline): LNHDA, SQIVND (reference sequence). V was pared by 3 bases and J by 1 base, with 10 bases between.